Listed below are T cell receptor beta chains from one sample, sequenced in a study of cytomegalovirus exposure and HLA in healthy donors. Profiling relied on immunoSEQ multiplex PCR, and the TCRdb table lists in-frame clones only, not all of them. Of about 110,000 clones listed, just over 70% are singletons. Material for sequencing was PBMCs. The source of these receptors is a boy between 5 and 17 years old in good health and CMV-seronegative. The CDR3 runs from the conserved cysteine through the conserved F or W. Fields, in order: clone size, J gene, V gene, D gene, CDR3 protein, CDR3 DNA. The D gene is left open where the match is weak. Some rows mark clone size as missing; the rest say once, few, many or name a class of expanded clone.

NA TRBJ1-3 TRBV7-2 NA CASSLVAGPSPGNTIYF TGTGCCAGCAGCTTAGTTGCAGGGCCTTCGCCCGGAAACACCATATATTTT
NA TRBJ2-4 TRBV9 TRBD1 CASSVEGGSDIQYF TGTGCCAGCAGCGTAGAAGGGGGCAGCGACATTCAGTACTTC
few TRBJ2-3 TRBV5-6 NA CASSYLTETSTDTQYF TGTGCCAGCAGCTACTTGACAGAAACTAGCACAGATACGCAGTATTTT
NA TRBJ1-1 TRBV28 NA CASSSYTEAFF TGTGCCAGCAGTTCCTACACTGAAGCTTTCTTT
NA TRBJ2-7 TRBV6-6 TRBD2 CASSYSSSGGYEQYF TGTGCCAGCAGTTACTCTAGTAGCGGGGGGTACGAGCAGTACTTC
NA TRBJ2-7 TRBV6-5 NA CASSYRGGSYEQYF TGTGCCAGCAGTTACAGAGGCGGTTCCTACGAGCAGTACTTC
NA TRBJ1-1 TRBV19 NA CASSIMGQGTEAFF TGTGCCAGTAGTATTATGGGGCAGGGGACTGAAGCTTTCTTT
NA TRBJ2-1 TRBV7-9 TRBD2 CASSLGLAGAGQFF TGTGCCAGCAGCTTAGGACTAGCGGGAGCAGGTCAGTTCTTC
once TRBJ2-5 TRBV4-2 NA CASSQVGDKKETQYF TGTGCCAGCAGCCAAGTCGGGGACAAAAAAGAGACCCAGTACTTC
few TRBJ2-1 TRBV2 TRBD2 CASRPGTSGSKSYNEQFF TGTGCCAGCAGACCCGGGACTAGCGGGAGTAAATCCTACAATGAGCAGTTCTTC
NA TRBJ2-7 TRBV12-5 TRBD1 CASGLTGVHEQYF TGTGCTAGTGGTCTGACAGGGGTCCACGAGCAGTACTTC
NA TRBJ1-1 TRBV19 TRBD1 CASSWDRGNTEAFF TGTGCCAGTAGCTGGGACAGGGGGAACACTGAAGCTTTCTTT
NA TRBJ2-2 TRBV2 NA CASRARRDSYLTGELFF TGTGCCAGCAGGGCCCGGCGGGACTCATACCTCACCGGGGAGCTGTTTTTT
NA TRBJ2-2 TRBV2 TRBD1 CASRRQGPNGELFF TGTGCCAGCAGGCGACAGGGGCCTAACGGGGAGCTGTTTTTT
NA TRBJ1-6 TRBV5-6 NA CASSYDRNSPLHF TGTGCCAGCAGCTATGACAGGAATTCACCCCTCCACTTT
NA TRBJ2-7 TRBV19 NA CASSMSGTPNYEQYF TGTGCCAGTAGTATGTCCGGGACACCGAATTACGAGCAGTACTTC
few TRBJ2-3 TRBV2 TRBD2 CATVTGTSPDTQYF TGTGCCACCGTAACCGGGACTAGCCCAGATACGCAGTATTTT
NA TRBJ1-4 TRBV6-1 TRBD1 CASSTTGGQEKLFF TGTGCCAGCAGTACTACAGGGGGCCAAGAAAAACTGTTTTTT
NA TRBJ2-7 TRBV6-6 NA CASSYSRVLEQYF TGTGCCAGCAGTTACTCGAGGGTTCTGGAGCAGTACTTC
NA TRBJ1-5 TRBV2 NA CASLGGYDRPQHF TGTGCCAGCCTAGGAGGGTACGATCGGCCCCAGCATTTT
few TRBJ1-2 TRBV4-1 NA CASSQPGHRNYGYTF TGCGCCAGCAGCCAGCCGGGACACAGGAACTATGGCTACACCTTC
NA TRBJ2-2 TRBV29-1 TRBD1 CSVEMRDRETGELFF TGCAGCGTTGAGATGCGGGACAGGGAAACCGGGGAGCTGTTTTTT
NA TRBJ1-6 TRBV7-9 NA CATSPRWGHHSPLHF TGTGCCACCTCTCCTAGATGGGGCCACCATTCACCCCTCCACTTT
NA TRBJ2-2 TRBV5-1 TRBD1 CASSSRTGNTGELFF TGCGCCAGCAGCTCGAGGACAGGGAACACCGGGGAGCTGTTTTTT
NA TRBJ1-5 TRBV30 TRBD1 CAWSVGWQGEQPQHF TGTGCCTGGAGTGTAGGTTGGCAGGGGGAACAGCCCCAGCATTTT
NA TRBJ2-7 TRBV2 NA CASSAGASSYEQYF TGTGCCAGCAGTGCGGGAGCGAGCTCCTACGAGCAGTACTTC
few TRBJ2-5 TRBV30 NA CAWGLTPTQYF TGTGCCTGGGGCCTTACCCCCACCCAGTACTTC
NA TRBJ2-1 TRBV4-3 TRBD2 CASSQGPLAVLPQEQFF TGCGCCAGCAGCCAAGGCCCACTAGCGGTCCTGCCTCAGGAGCAGTTCTTC
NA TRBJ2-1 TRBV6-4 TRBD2 CASSDTSGYNEQFF TGTGCCAGCAGTGACACTAGCGGCTACAATGAGCAGTTCTTC
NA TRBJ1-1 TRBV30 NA CAWNPGGIEAFF TGTGCCTGGAACCCCGGGGGGATCGAAGCTTTCTTT
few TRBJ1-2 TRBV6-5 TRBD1 CASRYRGWYGYTF TGTGCCAGCAGATACAGGGGTTGGTATGGCTACACCTTC
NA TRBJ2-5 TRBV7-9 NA CASSLRAGETQYF TGTGCCAGCAGCTTAAGGGCAGGGGAGACCCAGTACTTC
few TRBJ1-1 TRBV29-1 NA CSVVRIVNTEAFF TGCAGCGTTGTGAGGATTGTGAACACTGAAGCTTTCTTT
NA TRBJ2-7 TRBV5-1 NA CASSNTVAPYEQYF TGCGCCAGCAGCAACACCGTGGCACCATACGAGCAGTACTTC
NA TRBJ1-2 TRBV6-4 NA CASSDSVGSPNYGYTF TGTGCCAGCAGTGACTCAGTGGGGAGTCCTAACTATGGCTACACCTTC